The 22 T cell receptor beta chains given below trace back to one sample, sequenced in a study of T-cell reconstitution after alpha-beta-depleted transplantation in children. A library of TCRbeta sequences, prepared with unique molecular identifiers, was generated. TCRdb reprocessed the PCR reads with MiXCR, giving one entry per CDR3 protein. Among around 500,000 distinct CDR3 sequences listed, more than 20% were seen once. The input for sequencing was PBMCs, mostly from graft donor cells, taken 360 days after TCRalphabeta/CD19-depleted stem cell transplant. Receptors were obtained from a boy under two years old who had a stem cell transplant for acute myeloid leukemia, so the T cells may come from the graft donor.

There are a few counts of this clonotype. The chain uses TRBV20-1 and TRBJ2-5; 13 bases fit TRBD2. The CDR3 extends over 17 amino acids. V gave up 3 bases and J gave up 2 bases; unmatched junction bases: 9. From germline, CDR1 is DFQATT and CDR2 SNEGSKA (reference sequence). CDR3 nucleotides: TGCAGTGCTAGGAATAGACTAGCGGGGGGCAGACAAGAGACCCAGTACTTC. Its translation: CSARNRLAGGRQETQYF.

The J gene is TRBJ1-4, the V gene TRBV6-2 or TRBV6-3; D ambiguous. This CDR3 has 13 residues. Germline lookup yields CDR1 MNHEY and CDR2 SVGEGT. Trimming took 4 bases from V and 5 from J, leaving 8 bases between them. Here the CDR3 reads CASSSRRNEKLFF. DNA of the CDR3: TGTGCCAGCAGTTCACGAAGAAATGAAAAACTGTTTTTT.

There are many counts of this clonotype. V usage is TRBV7-9 and J usage is TRBJ2-1, with D perhaps matching TRBD1 (5 bases). Germline-derived CDR1 and CDR2 are SEHNR and FQNEAQ (reference sequence). The germline V and J ends were trimmed by 1 base and 4 bases, with 14 bases remaining between them. CDR3 length equals 16 residues. Here the CDR3 reads CASSLVWWGPYNEQFF. The DNA for the CDR3 is TGTGCCAGCAGCTTAGTTTGGTGGGGCCCGTACAATGAGCAGTTCTTC. Full variable domain (outside the CDR3, taken from reference TRBV7-9 and TRBJ2-1): DTGVSQNPRHKITKRGQNVTFRCDPISEHNRLYWYRQTLGQGPEFLTYFQNEAQLEKSRLLSDRFSAERPKGSFSTLEIQRTEQGDSAMYLCASSLVWWGPYNEQFFGPGTRLTVL.

The chain employs TRBV5-6 and TRBJ2-3, with no clear D. The CDR3 has 13 amino acids. V gave up 4 bases and J gave up 6 bases, with 12 bases separating them. Germline V gene lookup returns CDR1 SGHDT and CDR2 YYEEEE. The CDR3 sequence: CASSPARSDTQYF. The CDR3 DNA follows: TGTGCCAGCAGCCCCGCCAGGTCGGATACGCAGTATTTT.

CDR3 nucleotides: TGCGCCAGCAGCTCCAACTTACAGGGTGAAGCTTTCTTT. Its translation is CASSSNLQGEAFF. V usage is TRBV5-1 and J usage is TRBJ1-1, with D possibly TRBD1 on 6 matching bases. The V gene lost 3 bases and the J gene lost 7 bases, with 13 bases spanning the gap. The V gene's germline CDR1 is SGHRS and CDR2 YFSETQ. CDR3 length equals 13 residues.

This clonotype has at least ten counts. V is TRBV4-3 and J is TRBJ2-5; D remains unclear. With 0 bases removed from V and 2 bases from J, the gap between germline ends came to 10 bases. Looked up from germline, CDR1 is LGHNA and CDR2 is YSLEER. CDR3 length: 15 amino acids. CDR3 in amino acids: CASSQDQTTQETQYF. CDR3 in DNA: TGCGCCAGCAGCCAAGATCAGACCACGCAAGAGACCCAGTACTTC.

This clonotype was recorded many times. The chain links TRBV20-1 to TRBJ1-4; tentatively, D is TRBD1 (5 bases). The CDR3 is made up of 15 amino acids. Germline assignment: CDR1 DFQATT and CDR2 SNEGSKA (reference sequence). The germline V and J ends were trimmed by 0 bases and 7 bases, with 15 bases remaining between them. For the CDR3, the DNA is TGCAGTGCTAGAGATCTTGGTGACAGCAGTGAAAAACTGTTTTTT. It yields the protein CSARDLGDSSEKLFF.

V and J are TRBV20-1 and TRBJ1-2; 10 positions agree with TRBD1. Germline V gives CDR1 DFQATT, CDR2 SNEGSKA (reference sequence). With 5 bases clipped from V and 4 bases from J, the junction kept 7 bases outside the gene matches. This CDR3 contains 14 residues. The CDR3 spells CSAGGTGDPYGYTF. Here the CDR3 DNA reads TGCAGTGCTGGGGGGACAGGGGATCCCTATGGCTACACCTTC.

This clonotype was observed many times. As DNA, the CDR3 is TGTGCCAGCAGTGACTCCCCAGCGGGGGGGGAGCAGTTCTTC. This gives the protein CASSDSPAGGEQFF. This chain uses TRBV6-4 with TRBJ2-1; 10 bases match TRBD2. Per germline, CDR1 MRHNA and CDR2 SNTAGT. With V trimmed by 0 bases and J by 10 bases, 3 bases remained unmatched. There are 14 residues in the CDR3.

There are many counts of this clonotype. The chain employs TRBV5-6 and TRBJ1-2; D unresolved. Germline CDR1 reads SGHDT; CDR2 reads YYEEEE. The CDR3 covers 14 residues. V was trimmed by 0 bases and J by 0 bases, leaving 6 bases between them. CDR3 DNA sequence: TGTGCCAGCAGCTTGGGTACAGCTAACTATGGCTACACCTTC. It specifies CASSLGTANYGYTF.

This clonotype was picked up a small number of times. This chain uses TRBV11-2 with TRBJ2-1; 8 bases agree with TRBD2. Germline V gene sequence: CDR1 SGHAT, CDR2 FQNNGV. Losses at the gene ends were 1 base for V and 2 bases for J; bases not matched to a gene: 10. CDR3 size: 18 residues. CDR3 protein: CASSLVRPGGVTYNEQFF. DNA for the CDR3: TGTGCCAGCAGCTTAGTACGACCCGGGGGGGTGACCTACAATGAGCAGTTCTTC.

The sample holds a few counts of this clonotype. The V call is TRBV5-6, the J call TRBJ2-7; the match to TRBD1 covers 9 bases. Germline values: CDR1 SGHDT, CDR2 YYEEEE. The CDR3 is made up of 15 amino acids. Trimming cost V 0 bases and J 1 base; bases outside gene matches: 2. CDR3 protein: CASSLVGTGSYEQYV. The DNA for the CDR3 is TGTGCCAGCAGCTTGGTCGGGACAGGGTCCTACGAGCAGTACGTC.

In this sample, this clonotype turned up once. The chain joins TRBV4-2 to TRBJ2-2; maybe TRBD2 (7 bases). Between the trimmed V and J ends, which lost 1 base and 5 bases, there was a span of 14 bases. The germline CDR1 and CDR2 sequences are LGHNA and YNFKEQ. The CDR3 contains 16 residues. DNA of the CDR3: TGTGCCAGCAGCCAAGTAGGGGGGGGGCTGACCGGGGAGCTGTTTTTT. Amino acids: CASSQVGGGLTGELFF.

The rearrangement links TRBV9 to TRBJ2-1, with D possibly TRBD1 on 5 matching bases. The CDR3 has 15 residues. The germline V gene encodes CDR1 SGDLS and CDR2 YYNGEE. V was trimmed by 2 bases and J by 0 bases, leaving 9 bases between them. The CDR3 DNA follows: TGTGCCAGCAGCGTGCAGGGTCGCTCCTACAATGAGCAGTTCTTC. This gives the protein CASSVQGRSYNEQFF.

This clonotype was found a few times. V gene TRBV7-9 combines with J gene TRBJ2-1; 12 bases match TRBD2. Germline CDR1 and CDR2: SEHNR and FQNEAQ (reference sequence). CDR3 length: 15 amino acids. Germline trimming cut 3 bases from V and 6 bases from J; bases unmatched to any gene: 3. CDR3 residues: CASSFGLAGSNEQFF. The CDR3 nucleotides read TGTGCCAGCAGCTTCGGACTAGCGGGGAGCAATGAGCAGTTCTTC.

This clonotype was detected ten times or more. The chain employs TRBV24-1 and TRBJ2-7; D perhaps matches TRBD1 (6 bases). The CDR3 loop spans 14 amino acids. The germline V gene encodes CDR1 KGHDR and CDR2 SFDVKD. Between the trimmed V and J ends, which lost 11 bases and 3 bases, there was a span of 19 bases. The CDR3 DNA is TGTGCCAGTATGGGCCGGGACACAAACTACGAGCAGTACGTC. Its translation is CASMGRDTNYEQYV.

The J gene is TRBJ2-2, the V gene TRBV5-4; TRBD1 is a possible D gene (6 bases). V was clipped by 2 bases and J by 5 bases, with 13 bases between them. The germline V gene has CDR1 SGHNT and CDR2 YYREEE (reference sequence). The CDR3 has 15 residues. CDR3 amino acids: CASSLWAGETGELFF. In DNA form, the CDR3 reads TGTGCCAGCAGCTTATGGGCAGGGGAGACCGGGGAGCTGTTTTTT.

V and J are TRBV21-1 and TRBJ2-3; TRBD1 is taken as the D call from the table, unchecked against the DNA. TRBV21-1 is described as a pseudogene. This CDR3 has 16 residues. The CDR3 spells CANPVTEGGRTDTQYF. The DNA for the CDR3 is TGTGCCAACCCCGTGACAGAGGGGGGAAGAACAGATACGCAGTATTTT.

In its sample, this clonotype was seen many times. The rearrangement joins TRBV4-1 to TRBJ1-2; D not resolved. Germline CDR1 reads MGHRA; CDR2 reads YSYEKL. The CDR3 is 17 residues long. V lost 2 bases to trimming and J lost 7 bases, with 23 bases between them. This CDR3 is CASSQMPGDQVLLGYTF. The DNA of the CDR3 is TGCGCCAGCAGCCAAATGCCAGGAGACCAAGTTCTGCTTGGCTACACCTTC.

The chain joins TRBV5-4 to TRBJ2-3, with 8 positions matching TRBD1. The germline V gene has CDR1 SGHNT and CDR2 YYREEE (reference sequence). Germline trimming cut 5 bases from V and 1 base from J; bases unmatched to any gene: 12. The CDR3 extends over 17 amino acids. The CDR3 coding sequence is TGTGCCAGCAGAACTGGACAGGGCGGTTCCCGCACAGATACGCAGTATTTT. Translation: CASRTGQGGSRTDTQYF.

This clonotype has a single count. The chain combines TRBV10-3 with TRBJ2-5; D not certain. The CDR3 is made up of 16 amino acids. The germline V gene has CDR1 ENHRY and CDR2 SYGVKD. Trimming pared 0 bases from V and 5 bases from J, leaving 16 bases between. As DNA, the CDR3 is TGTGCCATCAGTGAGTCCGGAGACCCGCGTATGGAGACCCAGTACTTC. This translates into CAISESGDPRMETQYF.

The table lists this clonotype with many counts. V and J are TRBV20-1 and TRBJ2-5; D is unresolved. Germline V CDR1 and CDR2: DFQATT, SNEGSKA (reference sequence). The CDR3 covers 11 residues. Trimming removed 7 bases at V and 2 bases at J, with 8 bases between. CDR3 coding DNA: TGCAGTGGTGTAGTTCAAGAGACCCAGTACTTC. As protein: CSGVVQETQYF.